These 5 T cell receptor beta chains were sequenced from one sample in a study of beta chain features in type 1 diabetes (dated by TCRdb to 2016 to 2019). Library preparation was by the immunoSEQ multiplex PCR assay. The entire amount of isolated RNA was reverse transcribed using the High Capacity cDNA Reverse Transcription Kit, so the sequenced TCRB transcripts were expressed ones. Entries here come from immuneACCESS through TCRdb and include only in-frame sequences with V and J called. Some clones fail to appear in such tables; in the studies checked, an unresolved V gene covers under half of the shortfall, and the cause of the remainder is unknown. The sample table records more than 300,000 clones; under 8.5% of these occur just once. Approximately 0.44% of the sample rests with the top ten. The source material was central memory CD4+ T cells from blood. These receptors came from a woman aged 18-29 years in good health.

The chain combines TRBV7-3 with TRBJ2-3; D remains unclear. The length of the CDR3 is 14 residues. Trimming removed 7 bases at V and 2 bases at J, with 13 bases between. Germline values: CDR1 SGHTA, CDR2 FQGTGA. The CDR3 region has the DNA TGTGCCAGCATGGCGGCGAGTTACACAGATACGCAGTATTTT. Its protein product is CASMAASYTDTQYF.

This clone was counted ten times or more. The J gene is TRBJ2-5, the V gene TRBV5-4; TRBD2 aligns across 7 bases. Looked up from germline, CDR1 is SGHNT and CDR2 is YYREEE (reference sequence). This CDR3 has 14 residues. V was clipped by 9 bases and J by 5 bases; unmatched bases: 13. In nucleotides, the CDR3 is TGTGCCACCGAGCGGGACTCAAGGGCGGAGACCCAGTACTTC. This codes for CATERDSRAETQYF.

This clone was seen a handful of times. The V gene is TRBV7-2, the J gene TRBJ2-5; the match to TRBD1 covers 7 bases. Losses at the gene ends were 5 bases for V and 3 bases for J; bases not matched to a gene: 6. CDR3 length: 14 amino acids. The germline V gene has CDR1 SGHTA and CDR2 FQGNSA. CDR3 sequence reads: CASSTGTVKETQYF. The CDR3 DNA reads TGTGCCAGCAGCACCGGGACAGTGAAAGAGACCCAGTACTTC.

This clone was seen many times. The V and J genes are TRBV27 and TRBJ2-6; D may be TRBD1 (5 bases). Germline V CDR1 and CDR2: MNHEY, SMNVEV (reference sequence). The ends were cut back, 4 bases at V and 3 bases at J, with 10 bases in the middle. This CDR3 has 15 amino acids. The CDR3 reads CASSSRVYGANVLTF. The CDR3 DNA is TGTGCCAGCAGTTCCAGGGTGTATGGGGCCAACGTCCTGACTTTC.

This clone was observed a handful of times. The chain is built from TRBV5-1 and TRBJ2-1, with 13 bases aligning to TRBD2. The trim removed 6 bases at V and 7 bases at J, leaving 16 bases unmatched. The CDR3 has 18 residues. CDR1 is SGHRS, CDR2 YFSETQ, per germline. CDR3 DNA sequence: TGCGCCAGCACCCCAACGGGACTAGCGGGAAGTTTGTCGAATGAGCAGTTCTTC. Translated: CASTPTGLAGSLSNEQFF.